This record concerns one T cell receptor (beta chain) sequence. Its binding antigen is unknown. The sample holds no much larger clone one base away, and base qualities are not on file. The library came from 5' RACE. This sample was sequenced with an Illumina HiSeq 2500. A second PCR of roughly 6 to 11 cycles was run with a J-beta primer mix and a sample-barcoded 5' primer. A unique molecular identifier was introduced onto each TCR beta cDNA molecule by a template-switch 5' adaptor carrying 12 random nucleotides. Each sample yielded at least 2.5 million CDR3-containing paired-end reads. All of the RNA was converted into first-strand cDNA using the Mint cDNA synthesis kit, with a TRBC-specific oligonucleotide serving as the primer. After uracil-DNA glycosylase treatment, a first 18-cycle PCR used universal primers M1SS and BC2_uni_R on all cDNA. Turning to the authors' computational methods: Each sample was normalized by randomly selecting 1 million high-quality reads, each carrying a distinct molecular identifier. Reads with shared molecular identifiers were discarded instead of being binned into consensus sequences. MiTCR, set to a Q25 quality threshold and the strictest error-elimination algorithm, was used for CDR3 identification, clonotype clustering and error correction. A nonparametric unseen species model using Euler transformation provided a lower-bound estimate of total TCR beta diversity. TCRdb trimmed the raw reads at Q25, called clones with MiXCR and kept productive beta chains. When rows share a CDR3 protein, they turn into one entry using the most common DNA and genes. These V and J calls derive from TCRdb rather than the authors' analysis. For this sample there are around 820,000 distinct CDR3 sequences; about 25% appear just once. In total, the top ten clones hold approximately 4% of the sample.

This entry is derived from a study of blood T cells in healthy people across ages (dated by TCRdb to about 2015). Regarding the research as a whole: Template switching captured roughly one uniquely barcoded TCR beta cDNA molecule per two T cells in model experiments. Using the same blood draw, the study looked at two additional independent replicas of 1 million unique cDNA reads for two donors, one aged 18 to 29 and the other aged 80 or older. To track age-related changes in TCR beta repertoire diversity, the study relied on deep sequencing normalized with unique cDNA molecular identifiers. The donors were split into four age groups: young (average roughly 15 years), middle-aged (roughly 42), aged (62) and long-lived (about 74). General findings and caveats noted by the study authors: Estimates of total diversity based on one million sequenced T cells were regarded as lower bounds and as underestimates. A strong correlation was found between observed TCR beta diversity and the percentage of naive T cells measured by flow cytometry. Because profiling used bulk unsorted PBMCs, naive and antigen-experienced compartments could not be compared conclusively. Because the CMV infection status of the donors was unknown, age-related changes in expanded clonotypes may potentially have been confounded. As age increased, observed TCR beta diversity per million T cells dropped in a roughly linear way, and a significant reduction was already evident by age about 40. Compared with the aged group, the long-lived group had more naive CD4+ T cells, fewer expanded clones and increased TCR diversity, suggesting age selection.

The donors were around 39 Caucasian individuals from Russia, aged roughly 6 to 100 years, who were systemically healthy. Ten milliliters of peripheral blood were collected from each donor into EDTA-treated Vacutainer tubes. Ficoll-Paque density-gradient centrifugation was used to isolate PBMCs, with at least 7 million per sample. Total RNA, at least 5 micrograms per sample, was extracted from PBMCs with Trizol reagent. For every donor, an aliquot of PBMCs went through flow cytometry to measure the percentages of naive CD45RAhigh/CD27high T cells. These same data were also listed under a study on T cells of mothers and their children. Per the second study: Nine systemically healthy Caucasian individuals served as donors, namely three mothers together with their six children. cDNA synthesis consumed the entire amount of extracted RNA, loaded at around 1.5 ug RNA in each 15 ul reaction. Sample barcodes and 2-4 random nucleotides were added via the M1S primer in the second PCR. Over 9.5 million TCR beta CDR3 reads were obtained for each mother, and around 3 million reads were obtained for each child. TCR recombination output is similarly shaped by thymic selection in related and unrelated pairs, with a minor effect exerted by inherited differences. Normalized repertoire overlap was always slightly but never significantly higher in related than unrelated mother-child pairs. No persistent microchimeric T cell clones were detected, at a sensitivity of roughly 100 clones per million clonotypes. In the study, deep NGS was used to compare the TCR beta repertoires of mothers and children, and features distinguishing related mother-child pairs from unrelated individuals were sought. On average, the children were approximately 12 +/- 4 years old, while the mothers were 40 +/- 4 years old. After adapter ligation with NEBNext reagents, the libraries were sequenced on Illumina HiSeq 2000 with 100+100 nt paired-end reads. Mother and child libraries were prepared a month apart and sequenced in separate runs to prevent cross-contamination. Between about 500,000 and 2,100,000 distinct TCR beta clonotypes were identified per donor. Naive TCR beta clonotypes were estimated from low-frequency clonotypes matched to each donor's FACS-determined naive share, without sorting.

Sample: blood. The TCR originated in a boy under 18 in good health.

The DNA sequence is given as TGTGCCAGCAGGGCCTCAGGGTACGAGACCCAGTACTTC. Protein translation: CASRASGYETQYF. This sequence uses TRBV6-1 and TRBJ2-5; the D region possibly corresponds to TRBD1 (5 bases align). CDR1 and CDR2, looked up from the germline V gene, are MNHNS and SASEGT. V and J are truncated by 6 bases and 5 bases respectively, leaving an intervening sequence of 13 bases. Taken from cysteine to phenylalanine, the CDR3 has 13 residues. Just the 39-base CDR3 DNA is kept, in frame starting at base 1.